This T cell receptor beta chain was sequenced in a study of shared clonotypes between healthy human individuals. Caucasian adults living in Nashville, Tennessee, provided all samples. An even split of each subset's genomic DNA across several immunoSEQ plates was performed. Generated by immunoSEQ multiplex PCR, the TCRdb table keeps only in-frame clones and is missing some. The profile shows roughly 1.4 million clones, approximately 98.5% of them singletons. This sequence was found in a man aged 25 to 40 in good health. The specimen was naive CD4+ T cells sorted from blood. Subset: CD45RA+ positively selected.

CDR3 protein: CASSLVQGRELFF. Written as DNA, the CDR3 is TGTGCCAGCAGTCTCGTCCAGGGCCGGGAGCTGTTTTTT. The chain couples TRBV28 to TRBJ2-2; maybe TRBD1 (5 bases). Between the trimmed V and J ends, which lost 5 bases and 9 bases, there was a span of 13 bases. The CDR3 length is 13 residues. Germline CDR1 and CDR2: MDHEN and SYDVKM.